This TCR beta chain derives from a study of CD4 T cells in relation to SARS-CoV-2 and coronaviruses. The wider study: The restricting HLA molecule for shared crossreactive spike epitopes was mapped.

With 3 bases removed from V and 1 base from J, the gap between germline ends came to 3 bases. The length of the CDR3 is 13 residues. Looked up from germline, CDR1 is LGHDT and CDR2 is YNNKEL (reference sequence). TCRdb keeps only in-frame clones here, not all; method: immunoSEQ multiplex PCR. The data show 35,000 to 45,000 clones, with about 80% seen just once and around 1.2% held by the top ten. In regard to this clone: The target antigen is unknown.

Sequencing input: naive CD4+ T cells from PBMCs, cultured in vitro. As to subset: naive CD4+ T cells isolated by negative enrichment. This chain connects TRBV3-1 (or the pseudogene TRBV3-2) to TRBJ2-2; D is ambiguous. The receptor's source is an adult with COVID-19. The CDR3 DNA reads as TGTGCCAGCAGCCATGGGAACACCGGGGAGCTGTTTTTT. Amino acid sequence: CASSHGNTGELFF.